This TCR beta chain was captured by sequencing in a study of T cells in Graves' hyperthyroidism and ophthalmopathy. Hyperthyroidism of Graves' type that showed no ophthalmopathy progression within 18 months was stable. Newly diagnosed patients aged 18 to 65 had hyperthyroidism of under 2 months' duration. Orbital computed tomography and thyroid ultrasound, together with serum TRAb and thyroxine and clinical symptoms, were used for diagnoses. In its sample, this clonotype was seen many times. Its matching antigen is unknown. RNA transcripts provided the source from which TCR beta CDR3 regions were amplified. First-round RT-PCR targeting the TCR CDR3 was performed with the HTBI primer set. MiXCR, run by TCRdb on the multiplex PCR reads, gives a single entry per CDR3 protein. Among approximately 530,000 distinct CDR3 sequences listed, about a sixth were seen once. General study findings and limits: In the blood, most expanded thyroid clonotypes above 0.001 appeared as well.

This TCR was recovered from a woman aged 18-30 years with Graves' hyperthyroidism. Material: blood.

This CDR3 reads CASSSMGTGRYGYTF. CDR3 nucleotides: TGTGCCAGCAGTTCAATGGGGACAGGGAGGTATGGCTACACCTTC. The rearrangement links TRBV27 to TRBJ1-2, with TRBD1 matching over 9 bases. Germline CDR1 is MNHEY and CDR2 is SMNVEV (reference sequence). The CDR3 runs to 15 residues. V dropped 4 bases and J dropped 5; count of bases not matched to a gene: 8.